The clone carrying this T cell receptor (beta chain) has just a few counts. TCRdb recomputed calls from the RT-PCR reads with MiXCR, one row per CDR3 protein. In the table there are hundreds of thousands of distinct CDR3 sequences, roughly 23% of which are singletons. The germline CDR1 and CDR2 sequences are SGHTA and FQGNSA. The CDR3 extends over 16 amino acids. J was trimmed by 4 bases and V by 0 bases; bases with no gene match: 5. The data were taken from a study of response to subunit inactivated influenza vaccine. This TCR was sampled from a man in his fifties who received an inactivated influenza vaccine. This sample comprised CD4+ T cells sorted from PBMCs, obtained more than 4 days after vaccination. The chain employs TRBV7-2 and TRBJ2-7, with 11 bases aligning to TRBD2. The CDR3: CASSLASGRAGYEQYF. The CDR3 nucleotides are TGTGCCAGCAGCTTAGCTAGCGGGAGGGCCGGGTACGAGCAGTACTTC.